This TCR beta chain was sequenced in a study of T cell responses to AZD1222 COVID-19 vaccine. Sequenced by immunoSEQ multiplex PCR; TCRdb stores in-frame clones only, minus some. The repertoire includes around 97,000 clones, 91% of them detected once, and under 50% sits in the top ten. The CDR3 totals 15 residues. The ends lost 3 bases at V and 5 bases at J; junction bases unmatched: 10. Germline-derived CDR1 and CDR2 are MDHEN and SYDVKM. The specimen was peripheral blood, collected on day 0 of AZD1222 vaccination. The source is an adult in good health. The V gene is TRBV28, the J gene TRBJ2-7, with 7 bases that match TRBD2. The CDR3 loop reads CASSLGGLRKDEQYF. The DNA for the CDR3 is TGTGCCAGCAGTTTGGGAGGGTTGCGGAAGGACGAGCAGTACTTC.